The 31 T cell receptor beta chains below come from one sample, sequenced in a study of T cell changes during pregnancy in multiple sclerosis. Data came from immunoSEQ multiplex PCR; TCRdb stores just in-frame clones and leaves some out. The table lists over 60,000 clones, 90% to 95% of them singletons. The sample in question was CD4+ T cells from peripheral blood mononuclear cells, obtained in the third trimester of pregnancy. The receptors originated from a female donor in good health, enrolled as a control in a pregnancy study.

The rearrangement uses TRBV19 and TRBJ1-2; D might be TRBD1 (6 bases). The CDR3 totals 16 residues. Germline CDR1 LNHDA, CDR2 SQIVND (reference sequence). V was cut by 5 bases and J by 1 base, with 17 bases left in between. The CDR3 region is CASSGKAGAFNYGYTF. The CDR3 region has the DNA TGTGCCAGTAGTGGGAAGGCAGGGGCATTTAACTATGGCTACACCTTC.

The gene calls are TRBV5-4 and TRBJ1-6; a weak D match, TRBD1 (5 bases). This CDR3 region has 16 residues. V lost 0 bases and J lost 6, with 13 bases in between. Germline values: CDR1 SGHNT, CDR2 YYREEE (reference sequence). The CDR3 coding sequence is TGTGCCAGCAGCTTGGCGGTGACAGCCACTAATTCACCCCTCCACTTT. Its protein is CASSLAVTATNSPLHF.

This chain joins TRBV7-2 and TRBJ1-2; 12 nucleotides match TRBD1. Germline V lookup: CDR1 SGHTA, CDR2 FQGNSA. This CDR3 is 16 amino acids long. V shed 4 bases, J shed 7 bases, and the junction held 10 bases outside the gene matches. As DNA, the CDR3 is TGTGCCAGCAGCTCCTATTCCGGGACAGGGGGCATTGGCTACACCTTC. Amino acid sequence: CASSSYSGTGGIGYTF.

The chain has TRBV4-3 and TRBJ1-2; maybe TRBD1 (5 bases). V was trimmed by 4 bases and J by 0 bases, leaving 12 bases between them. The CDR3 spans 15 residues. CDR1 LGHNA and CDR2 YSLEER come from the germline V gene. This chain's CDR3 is CASSPDSRSNYGYTF. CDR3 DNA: TGCGCCAGCAGCCCCGACAGCCGGTCTAACTATGGCTACACCTTC.

The CDR3 bases are TGTGCCAGCAGGCTCGACAGGGACTATGGCTACACCTTC. It specifies CASRLDRDYGYTF. The chain is built from TRBV6-5 and TRBJ1-2; 7 bases are a match to TRBD1. Looked up from germline, CDR1 is MNHEY and CDR2 is SVGAGI. The CDR3 is 13 residues long. V was clipped by 6 bases and J by 3 bases; unmatched bases: 4.

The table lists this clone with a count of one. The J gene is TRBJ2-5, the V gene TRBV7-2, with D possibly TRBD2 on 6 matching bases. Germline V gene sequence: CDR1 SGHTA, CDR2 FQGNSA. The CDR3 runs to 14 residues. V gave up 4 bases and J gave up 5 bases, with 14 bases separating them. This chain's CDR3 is CASSSLNGGETQYF. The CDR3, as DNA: TGTGCCAGCAGCTCCCTCAATGGGGGGGAGACCCAGTACTTC.

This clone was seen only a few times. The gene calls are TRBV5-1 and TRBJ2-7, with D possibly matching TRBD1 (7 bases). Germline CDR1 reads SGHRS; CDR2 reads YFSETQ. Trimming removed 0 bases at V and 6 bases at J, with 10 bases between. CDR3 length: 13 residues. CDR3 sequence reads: CASSLDRGGEQYF. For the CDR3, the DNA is TGCGCCAGCAGCTTGGACAGGGGAGGCGAGCAGTACTTC.

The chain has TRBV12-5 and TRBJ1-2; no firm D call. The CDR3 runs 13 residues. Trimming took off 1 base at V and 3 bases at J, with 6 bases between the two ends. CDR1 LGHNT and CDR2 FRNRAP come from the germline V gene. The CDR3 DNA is TGTGCTAGTGGTTTGGGGGGAGACTATGGCTACACCTTC. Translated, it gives CASGLGGDYGYTF.

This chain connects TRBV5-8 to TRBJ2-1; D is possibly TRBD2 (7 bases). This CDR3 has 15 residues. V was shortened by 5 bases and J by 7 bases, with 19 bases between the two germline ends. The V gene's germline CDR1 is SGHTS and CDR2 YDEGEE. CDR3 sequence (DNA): TGTGCCAGCAGTTCGGAGCGGGGAAGGGGGAATGAGCAGTTCTTC. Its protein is CASSSERGRGNEQFF.

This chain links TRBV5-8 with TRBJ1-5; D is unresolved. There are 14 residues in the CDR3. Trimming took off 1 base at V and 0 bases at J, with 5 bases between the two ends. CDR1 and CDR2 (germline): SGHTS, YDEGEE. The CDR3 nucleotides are TGTGCCAGCAGCTTGTCAAATAGCAATCAGCCCCAGCATTTT. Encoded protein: CASSLSNSNQPQHF.

CDR3 in amino acids: CASGLEIGTGSYGYTF. The CDR3 region has the DNA TGTGCTAGTGGTTTGGAAATCGGGACAGGATCCTATGGCTACACCTTC. The rearrangement links TRBV12-5 to TRBJ1-2; 8 bases match TRBD1. The V segment lost 1 base and the J segment 4 bases; nucleotides outside the gene matches: 8. The CDR3 runs to 16 residues. Germline assignment: CDR1 LGHNT and CDR2 FRNRAP.

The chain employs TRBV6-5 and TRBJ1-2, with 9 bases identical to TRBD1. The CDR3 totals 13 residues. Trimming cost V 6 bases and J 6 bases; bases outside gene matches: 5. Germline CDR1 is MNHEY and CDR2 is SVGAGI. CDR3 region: CASRSTGGDGYTF. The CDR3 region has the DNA TGTGCCAGCAGATCGACAGGGGGTGATGGCTACACCTTC.

As DNA, the CDR3 is TGTGCCAGCAGCTTAGACTTCTCTAGCGGGGGGCTGCAAAGGACCCAGTACTTC. Its translation: CASSLDFSSGGLQRTQYF. This sequence joins TRBV7-2 and TRBJ2-5, with TRBD2 identical over 11 bases. The trim removed 1 base at V and 7 bases at J, leaving 14 bases unmatched. CDR3 length: 18 residues. Germline V gene data show CDR1 as SGHTA and CDR2 as FQGNSA.

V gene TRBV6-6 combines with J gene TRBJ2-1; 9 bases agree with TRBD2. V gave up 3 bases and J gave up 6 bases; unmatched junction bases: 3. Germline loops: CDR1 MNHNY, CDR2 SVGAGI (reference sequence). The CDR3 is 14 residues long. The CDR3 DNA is TGTGCCAGCAGTTATCCAGCGGGAGGCAATGAGCAGTTCTTC. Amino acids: CASSYPAGGNEQFF.

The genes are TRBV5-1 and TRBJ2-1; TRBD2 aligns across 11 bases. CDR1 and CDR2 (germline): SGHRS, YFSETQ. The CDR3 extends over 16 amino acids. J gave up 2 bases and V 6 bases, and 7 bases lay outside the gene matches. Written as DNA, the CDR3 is TGCGCCAGCATAGATTCACTAGCGGGGGCCTACAATGAGCAGTTCTTC. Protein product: CASIDSLAGAYNEQFF.

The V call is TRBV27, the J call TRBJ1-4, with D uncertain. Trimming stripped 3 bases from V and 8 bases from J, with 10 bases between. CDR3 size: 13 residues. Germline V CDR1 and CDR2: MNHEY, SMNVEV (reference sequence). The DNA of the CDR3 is TGTGCCAGCAGTTTCATACAGAACGAAAAACTGTTTTTT. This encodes CASSFIQNEKLFF.

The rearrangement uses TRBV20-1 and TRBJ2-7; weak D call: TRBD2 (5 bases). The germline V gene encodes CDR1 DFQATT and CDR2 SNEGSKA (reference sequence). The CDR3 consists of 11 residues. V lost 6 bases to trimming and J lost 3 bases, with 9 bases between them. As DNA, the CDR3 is TGCAGTGCAGTCCGGGGCTACGAGCAGTACTTC. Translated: CSAVRGYEQYF.

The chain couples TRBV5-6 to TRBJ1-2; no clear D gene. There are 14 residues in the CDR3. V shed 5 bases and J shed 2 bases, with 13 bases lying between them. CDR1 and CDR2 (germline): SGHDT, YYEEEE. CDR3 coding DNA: TGTGCCAGCAGTGTCCCAAGCGGAAACTATGGCTACACCTTC. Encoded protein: CASSVPSGNYGYTF.

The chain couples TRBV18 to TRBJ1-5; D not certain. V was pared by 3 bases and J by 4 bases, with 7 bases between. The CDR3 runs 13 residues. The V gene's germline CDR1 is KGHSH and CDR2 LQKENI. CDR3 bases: TGTGCCAGCTCACCGGTACGGAATCAGCCCCAGCATTTT. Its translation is CASSPVRNQPQHF.

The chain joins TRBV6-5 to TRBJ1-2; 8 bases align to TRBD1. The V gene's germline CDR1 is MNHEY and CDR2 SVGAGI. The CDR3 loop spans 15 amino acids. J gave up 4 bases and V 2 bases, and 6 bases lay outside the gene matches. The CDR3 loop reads CASSYGDRPFYGYTF. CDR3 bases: TGTGCCAGCAGTTACGGGGACAGGCCGTTCTATGGCTACACCTTC.

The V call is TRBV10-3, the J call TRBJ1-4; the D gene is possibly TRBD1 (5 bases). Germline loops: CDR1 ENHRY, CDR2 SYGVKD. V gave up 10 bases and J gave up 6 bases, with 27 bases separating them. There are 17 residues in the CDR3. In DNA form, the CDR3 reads TGTGCCACCAACGCCCGGGGGGGGGTTGGCGTTCATGAAAAACTGTTTTTT. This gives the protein CATNARGGVGVHEKLFF.

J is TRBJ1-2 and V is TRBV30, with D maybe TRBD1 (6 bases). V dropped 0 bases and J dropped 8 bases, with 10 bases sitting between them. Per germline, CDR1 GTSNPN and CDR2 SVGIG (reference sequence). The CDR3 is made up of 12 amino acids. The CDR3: CAWSVTGYGYTF. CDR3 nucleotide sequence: TGTGCCTGGAGTGTAACAGGGTACGGCTACACCTTC. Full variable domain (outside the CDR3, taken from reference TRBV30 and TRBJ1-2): SQTIHQWPATLVQPVGSPLSLECTVEGTSNPNLYWYRQAAGRGLQLLFYSVGIGQISSEVPQNLSASRPQDRQFILSSKKLLLSDSGFYLCAWSVTGYGYTFGSGTRLTVV.

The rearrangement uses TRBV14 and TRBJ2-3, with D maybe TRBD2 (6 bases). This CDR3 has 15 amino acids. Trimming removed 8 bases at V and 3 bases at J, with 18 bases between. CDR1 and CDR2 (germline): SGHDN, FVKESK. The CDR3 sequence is CASANGGIGTDTQYF. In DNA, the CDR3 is TGTGCCAGCGCCAACGGGGGAATCGGGACAGATACGCAGTATTTT.

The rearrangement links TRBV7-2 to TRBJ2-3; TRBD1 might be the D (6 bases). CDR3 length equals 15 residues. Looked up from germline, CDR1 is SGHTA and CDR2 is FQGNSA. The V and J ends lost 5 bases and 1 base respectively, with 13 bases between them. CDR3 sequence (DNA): TGTGCCAGCAGCGCCGGGACACCGGGCACAGATACGCAGTATTTT. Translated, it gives CASSAGTPGTDTQYF.

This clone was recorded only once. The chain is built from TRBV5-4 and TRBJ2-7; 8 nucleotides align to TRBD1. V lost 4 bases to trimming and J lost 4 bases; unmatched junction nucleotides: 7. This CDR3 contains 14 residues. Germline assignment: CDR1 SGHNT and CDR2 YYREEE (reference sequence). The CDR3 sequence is CASSRQGLGYEQYF. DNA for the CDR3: TGTGCCAGCAGCCGACAGGGGTTGGGTTACGAGCAGTACTTC.

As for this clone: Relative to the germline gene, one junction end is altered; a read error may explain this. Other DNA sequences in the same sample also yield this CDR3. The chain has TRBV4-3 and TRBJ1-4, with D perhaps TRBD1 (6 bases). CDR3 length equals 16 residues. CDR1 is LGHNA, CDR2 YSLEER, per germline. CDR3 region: CASSQDWGGVVEKLFF. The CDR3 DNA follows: TGCGCCAGTAGCCAAGATTGGGGGGGCGTCGTTGAAAAACTGTTTTTT.

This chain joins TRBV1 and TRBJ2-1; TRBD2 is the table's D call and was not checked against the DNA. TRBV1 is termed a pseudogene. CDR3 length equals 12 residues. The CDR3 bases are TGCACCAGCAGCCAAGGACTGGGTGAGCAGTTCTTC. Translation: CTSSQGLGEQFF.

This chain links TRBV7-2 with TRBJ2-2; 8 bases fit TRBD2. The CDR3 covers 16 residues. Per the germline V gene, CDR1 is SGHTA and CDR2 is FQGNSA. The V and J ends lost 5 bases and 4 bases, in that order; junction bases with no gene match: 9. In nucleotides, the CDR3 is TGTGCCAGCAGCATCTTTGCGGGGGGCCGCACCGGGGAGCTGTTTTTT. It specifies CASSIFAGGRTGELFF.

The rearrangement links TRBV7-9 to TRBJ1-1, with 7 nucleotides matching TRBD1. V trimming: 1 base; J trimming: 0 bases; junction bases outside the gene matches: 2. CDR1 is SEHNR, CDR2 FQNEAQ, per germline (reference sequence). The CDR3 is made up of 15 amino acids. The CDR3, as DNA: TGTGCCAGCAGCTTAGGGGGACAGATGAACACTGAAGCTTTCTTT. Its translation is CASSLGGQMNTEAFF. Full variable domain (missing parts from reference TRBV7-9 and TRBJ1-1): DTGVSQNPRHKITKRGQNVTFRCDPISEHNRLYWYRQTLGQGPEFLTYFQNEAQLEKSRLLSDRFSAERPKGSFSTLEIQRTEQGDSAMYLCASSLGGQMNTEAFFGQGTRLTVV.

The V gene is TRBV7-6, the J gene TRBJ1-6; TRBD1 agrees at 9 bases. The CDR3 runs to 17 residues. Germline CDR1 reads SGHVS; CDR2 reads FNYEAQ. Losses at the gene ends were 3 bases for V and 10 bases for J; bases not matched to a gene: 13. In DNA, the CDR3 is TGTGCCAGCAGCTTGGCGATCGCGGGACAGGGAGGGTCACCCCTCCACTTT. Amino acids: CASSLAIAGQGGSPLHF.

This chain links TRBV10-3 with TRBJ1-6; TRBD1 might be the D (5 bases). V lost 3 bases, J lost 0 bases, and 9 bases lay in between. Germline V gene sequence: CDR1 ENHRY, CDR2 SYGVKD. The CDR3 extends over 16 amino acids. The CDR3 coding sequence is TGTGCCATCAGTGACCAGGGAAGCTCCTATAATTCACCCCTCCACTTT. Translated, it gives CAISDQGSSYNSPLHF.